This paragraph covers one T cell receptor beta chain sequence. Its specificity is unknown. V lost 0 bases, J lost 6 bases, and 10 bases lay in between. Germline V lookup: CDR1 SGHVS, CDR2 FNYEAQ. The CDR3 spans 14 residues. The entry originates in a study of T cells in narcolepsy. Study-wide results and limits: Reportedly, autoreactive clonotypes were serially detected in patients' blood but not controls'. In some patient and control memory CD4+ samples, autoreactive clones were absent. Same-patient CSF and blood CD4+ T cell clonotypes included HCRT-specific and TRIB2-specific autoreactive ones.

Some clones are missing from TCRdb's copy, which holds only in-frame ones; the method was immunoSEQ multiplex PCR. The table includes 25,000 to 35,000 clones, about four fifths detected once. The clonotype was recovered from a human donor with narcolepsy. The chain combines TRBV7-6 with TRBJ2-3; a weak D match, TRBD2 (6 bases). The sample consisted of CD45RA- memory CD4+ T cells from PBMCs. Here the CDR3 reads CASSLAAGLDTQYF. CDR3 DNA sequence: TGTGCCAGCAGCTTAGCGGCGGGGCTGGATACGCAGTATTTT.